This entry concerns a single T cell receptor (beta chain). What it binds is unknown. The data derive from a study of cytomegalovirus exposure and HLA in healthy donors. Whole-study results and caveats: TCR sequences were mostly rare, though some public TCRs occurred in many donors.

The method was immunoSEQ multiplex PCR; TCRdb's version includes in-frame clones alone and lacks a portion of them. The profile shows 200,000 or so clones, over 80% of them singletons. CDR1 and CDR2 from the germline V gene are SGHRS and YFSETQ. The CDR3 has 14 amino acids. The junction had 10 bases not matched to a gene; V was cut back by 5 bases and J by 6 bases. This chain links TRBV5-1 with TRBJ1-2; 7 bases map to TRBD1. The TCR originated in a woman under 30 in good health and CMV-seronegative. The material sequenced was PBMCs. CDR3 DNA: TGCGCCAGCAGTGAGGGACAGCCCGTGGATGGCTACACCTTC. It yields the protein CASSEGQPVDGYTF.